Each of the 29 T cell receptor beta chains below was sequenced from the same sample in a study of blood T cell repertoires in COVID-19. The data were produced by immunoSEQ multiplex PCR, yet TCRdb's version contains in-frame clones alone and is incomplete. The table includes some 300,000 clones, just under 90% detected once. Sequencing was carried out using PBMCs or T cells enriched from blood (not recorded which). The receptors were gathered from a woman between 50 and 59 years old who had been exposed to COVID-19.

This chain connects TRBV7-9 to TRBJ1-1, with 7 bases fitting TRBD1. CDR1 SEHNR and CDR2 FQNEAQ come from the germline V gene (reference sequence). V was clipped by 5 bases and J by 8 bases; unmatched bases: 11. The CDR3 extends over 14 amino acids. The CDR3 DNA reads TGTGCCAGCAGCCCGCGACGGACAGGTACCGAAGCTTTCTTT. Its protein is CASSPRRTGTEAFF.

The rearrangement links TRBV2 to TRBJ1-4, with D perhaps matching TRBD1 (6 bases). V was trimmed by 6 bases and J by 6 bases, leaving 20 bases between them. This CDR3 is 16 amino acids long. From germline, CDR1 is SNHLY and CDR2 FYNNEI. The CDR3 loop reads CASSAGWGRTDEKLFF. The CDR3, as DNA: TGTGCCAGCAGCGCGGGCTGGGGGCGGACGGATGAAAAACTGTTTTTT.

The chain has TRBV11-2 and TRBJ2-7, with 10 nucleotides matching TRBD2. CDR3 length: 17 residues. V trimming: 1 base; J trimming: 0 bases; junction bases outside the gene matches: 6. The germline V gene has CDR1 SGHAT and CDR2 FQNNGV. As DNA, the CDR3 is TGTGCCAGCAGCTTAGGGCTAGCGGGGGCCGGCTCCTACGAGCAGTACTTC. Its protein product is CASSLGLAGAGSYEQYF. Supplemented by reference TRBV11-2 and TRBJ2-7, the full variable domain reads EAGVAQSPRYKIIEKRQSVAFWCNPISGHATLYWYQQILGQGPKLLIQFQNNGVVDDSQLPKDRFSAERLKGVDSTLKIQPAKLEDSAVYLCASSLGLAGAGSYEQYFGPGTRLTVT.

The rearrangement uses TRBV24-1 and TRBJ2-2, with 8 positions matching TRBD1. The CDR3 consists of 16 residues. The germline V gene has CDR1 KGHDR and CDR2 SFDVKD. Trimming cost V 0 bases and J 6 bases; bases outside gene matches: 5. CDR3: CATSDLGQGASGELFF. The CDR3 region has the DNA TGTGCCACCAGTGATTTGGGGCAGGGGGCCTCCGGGGAGCTGTTTTTT.

This sequence joins TRBV7-9 and TRBJ2-3; D not certain. The length of the CDR3 is 12 residues. Germline V gene sequence: CDR1 SEHNR, CDR2 FQNEAQ (reference sequence). V was trimmed by 0 bases and J by 5 bases, leaving 3 bases between them. The CDR3: CASSLAQDTQYF. CDR3 nucleotides: TGTGCCAGCAGCTTAGCTCAAGATACGCAGTATTTT.

J is TRBJ2-7 and V is TRBV7-9, with D tentatively TRBD1 (6 bases). Trimming stripped 3 bases from V and 4 bases from J, with 13 bases between. Looked up from germline, CDR1 is SEHNR and CDR2 is FQNEAQ (reference sequence). This CDR3 is 14 amino acids long. The CDR3 reads CASSLYLDSYEQYF. The CDR3 coding sequence is TGTGCCAGCAGCTTGTACTTGGACAGTTACGAGCAGTACTTC.

The J gene is TRBJ2-3, the V gene TRBV5-4; 7 nucleotides align to TRBD2. This CDR3 is built from 17 residues. V was clipped by 4 bases and J by 0 bases; unmatched bases: 11. CDR1 and CDR2 (germline): SGHNT, YYREEE (reference sequence). CDR3 bases: TGTGCCAGCAGCGGTCCCGGAGGAGCGGGGAGCACAGATACGCAGTATTTT. This encodes CASSGPGGAGSTDTQYF.

In nucleotides, the CDR3 is TGTGCCAGCGCTTTTGAGGGGGCGAACACTGAAGCTTTCTTT. Protein product: CASAFEGANTEAFF. The chain links TRBV27 to TRBJ1-1; 7 nucleotides agree with TRBD1. CDR3 length: 14 amino acids. With V trimmed by 8 bases and J by 1 base, 7 bases remained unmatched. Per germline, CDR1 MNHEY and CDR2 SMNVEV (reference sequence).

The chain carries TRBV27 and TRBJ1-6; the D is unclear. V was cut by 5 bases and J by 4 bases, with 9 bases left in between. The CDR3 extends over 14 amino acids. The germline V gene has CDR1 MNHEY and CDR2 SMNVEV (reference sequence). The CDR3 sequence is CASSPNQYNSPLHF. CDR3 DNA sequence: TGTGCCAGCAGTCCCAACCAGTATAATTCACCCCTCCACTTT.

This chain links TRBV5-1 with TRBJ1-6; the match to TRBD1 covers 9 bases. J lost 7 bases, V lost 4 bases, and 9 bases had no gene match. The germline gives CDR1 SGHRS, CDR2 YFSETQ. The CDR3 spans 16 residues. The CDR3 protein is CASSLQGASDNSPLHF. The DNA for the CDR3 is TGCGCCAGCAGCCTACAGGGGGCTTCTGACAATTCACCCCTCCACTTT.

The rearrangement links TRBV27 to TRBJ2-7; 7 bases are shared with TRBD1. Looked up from germline, CDR1 is MNHEY and CDR2 is SMNVEV (reference sequence). With V trimmed by 2 bases and J by 2 bases, 3 bases remained unmatched. CDR3 length equals 14 residues. CDR3 nucleotide sequence: TGTGCCAGCAGTTTAGCGACAGGGCCCTACGAGCAGTACTTC. Its translation: CASSLATGPYEQYF.

V usage is TRBV25-1 and J usage is TRBJ2-6; no clear D gene. The CDR3 has 15 residues. V was shortened by 1 base and J by 0 bases, with 4 bases between the two germline ends. CDR1 MGHDK and CDR2 SYGVNS come from the germline V gene. The DNA for the CDR3 is TGTGCCAGCAGTGAATCCGGCTCTGGGGCCAACGTCCTGACTTTC. This translates into CASSESGSGANVLTF.

V usage is TRBV3-1 (or the pseudogene TRBV3-2) and J usage is TRBJ2-3, with TRBD1 as a possible D gene (5 bases). Germline CDR1 reads LGHDT; CDR2 reads YNNKEL (reference sequence). Trimming shortened V by 2 bases and J by 2 bases, and 11 bases separated the two germline ends. The CDR3 is made up of 15 amino acids. The CDR3 protein is CASSQTGTFTDTQYF. CDR3 nucleotides: TGTGCCAGCAGCCAAACAGGAACTTTCACAGATACGCAGTATTTT.

The rearrangement links TRBV5-8 to TRBJ2-5, with D tentatively TRBD1 (5 bases). V was clipped by 5 bases and J by 2 bases, with 13 bases between them. Germline V gene sequence: CDR1 SGHTS, CDR2 YDEGEE. The CDR3 runs 14 residues. The CDR3 bases are TGTGCCAGCAGGAAGCGCAGGGAACAAGAGACCCAGTACTTC. Translation: CASRKRREQETQYF. Complete variable domain (other parts from reference TRBV5-8 and TRBJ2-5): EAGVTQSPTHLIKTRGQQATLRCSPISGHTSVYWYQQALGLGLQFLLWYDEGEERNRGNFPPRFSGRQFPNYSSELNVNALELEDSALYLCASRKRREQETQYFGPGTRLLVL.

The chain employs TRBV4-1 and TRBJ2-7, with a weak D call TRBD2 (6 bases). Looked up from germline, CDR1 is MGHRA and CDR2 is YSYEKL. Trimming pared 0 bases from V and 2 bases from J, leaving 20 bases between. The CDR3 contains 18 residues. Here the CDR3 reads CASSQDSSGVEGTYEQYF. The CDR3 DNA follows: TGCGCCAGCAGCCAAGATTCGTCGGGAGTTGAGGGTACCTACGAGCAGTACTTC.

The chain uses TRBV27 and TRBJ1-6, with D perhaps TRBD1 (5 bases). The CDR3 sequence is 15 residues long. Germline assignment: CDR1 MNHEY and CDR2 SMNVEV (reference sequence). V was clipped by 7 bases and J by 7 bases, with 17 bases between them. The CDR3 region is CASTKAGVRNSPLHF. For the CDR3, the DNA is TGTGCCAGCACAAAGGCGGGGGTAAGGAATTCACCCCTCCACTTT.

The V and J genes are TRBV20-1 and TRBJ1-5, with D unclear. Germline V gene sequence: CDR1 DFQATT, CDR2 SNEGSKA (reference sequence). CDR3 length equals 13 residues. V dropped 3 bases and J dropped 3 bases, with 9 bases sitting between them. CDR3 region: CSASRQDNQPQHF. The CDR3 DNA sequence: TGCAGTGCTAGTCGTCAGGACAATCAGCCCCAGCATTTT.

The rearrangement uses TRBV5-6 and TRBJ1-6, with no clear D. The ends were cut back, 2 bases at V and 10 bases at J, with 22 bases in the middle. The V gene's germline CDR1 is SGHDT and CDR2 YYEEEE. There are 17 residues in the CDR3. As DNA, the CDR3 is TGTGCCAGCAGCTTTGGTTCTGAGGCCCTGCTGTCCTCACCCCTCCACTTT. The encoded protein is CASSFGSEALLSSPLHF.

V is TRBV5-8 and J is TRBJ2-7; D possibly corresponds to TRBD2 (5 bases). Germline lookup yields CDR1 SGHTS and CDR2 YDEGEE. Trimming pared 4 bases from V and 0 bases from J, leaving 14 bases between. The CDR3 spans 15 residues. In DNA form, the CDR3 reads TGTGCCAGCAGCCTCCCGGGAAGAACCTCCTACGAGCAGTACTTC. It specifies CASSLPGRTSYEQYF.

In its sample, this clone was seen a few times. The rearrangement links TRBV5-1 to TRBJ2-5; 13 nucleotides agree with TRBD2. The V and J ends lost 3 bases and 2 bases, in that order; junction bases with no gene match: 4. Germline V CDR1 and CDR2: SGHRS, YFSETQ. This CDR3 has 16 amino acids. The CDR3 protein is CASSYQTSGGQETQYF. Here the CDR3 DNA reads TGCGCCAGCAGCTACCAGACTAGCGGGGGGCAAGAGACCCAGTACTTC.

This clone was recorded only once. The genes are TRBV19 and TRBJ1-6; D may be TRBD1 (6 bases). Germline V gives CDR1 LNHDA, CDR2 SQIVND (reference sequence). The CDR3 is made up of 14 amino acids. V lost 6 bases, J lost 6 bases, and 12 bases lay in between. CDR3 nucleotides: TGTGCCAGTAGATTTACAGGGTTTAATTCACCCCTCCACTTT. Amino acid sequence: CASRFTGFNSPLHF.

The chain links TRBV28 to TRBJ2-5; D gene uncertain. The V end lost 5 bases, the J end lost 7 bases, and 17 bases lay between the germline ends. From germline, CDR1 is MDHEN and CDR2 SYDVKM. The CDR3 spans 14 residues. The CDR3 bases are TGTGCCAGCAGTCAAGCCGGGTTGCTGACGACCCAGTACTTC. Translated: CASSQAGLLTTQYF. Variable domain in full (rest from reference TRBV28 and TRBJ2-5): DVKVTQSSRYLVKRTGEKVFLECVQDMDHENMFWYRQDPGLGLRLIYFSYDVKMKEKGDIPEGYSVSREKKERFSLILESASTNQTSMYLCASSQAGLLTTQYFGPGTRLLVL.

V usage is TRBV19 and J usage is TRBJ1-4; 7 bases align to TRBD1. Per the germline V gene, CDR1 is LNHDA and CDR2 is SQIVND (reference sequence). The CDR3 length is 14 residues. Losses at the gene ends were 4 bases for V and 4 bases for J; bases not matched to a gene: 3. CDR3 DNA sequence: TGTGCCAGTAGTAACACAGGGGATAATGAAAAACTGTTTTTT. Protein sequence: CASSNTGDNEKLFF.

The chain is built from TRBV7-9 and TRBJ1-6, with unresolved D. Between the trimmed V and J ends, which lost 1 base and 6 bases, there was a span of 13 bases. This CDR3 is 16 amino acids long. The V gene's germline CDR1 is SEHNR and CDR2 FQNEAQ (reference sequence). CDR3 nucleotides: TGTGCCAGCAGCTTAGAGTTGCAGGCTTCTAATTCACCCCTCCACTTT. It translates to CASSLELQASNSPLHF.

The genes are TRBV5-1 and TRBJ1-1; D is perhaps TRBD1 (5 bases). Trimming stripped 0 bases from V and 2 bases from J, with 11 bases between. The V gene's germline CDR1 is SGHRS and CDR2 YFSETQ. The CDR3 contains 15 residues. The chain's CDR3 is CASSLVGTGNTEAFF. CDR3 sequence (DNA): TGCGCCAGCAGCTTGGTGGGAACAGGTAACACTGAAGCTTTCTTT.

The V gene is TRBV30, the J gene TRBJ1-6, with D possibly matching TRBD1 (5 bases). The V and J ends lost 4 bases and 5 bases respectively, with 6 bases between them. CDR1 is GTSNPN, CDR2 SVGIG, per germline (reference sequence). There are 12 residues in the CDR3. The CDR3: CAWNRNNSPLHF. The CDR3 nucleotides read TGTGCCTGGAACAGGAATAATTCACCCCTCCACTTT.

This chain connects TRBV2 to TRBJ2-5, with TRBD2 matching over 7 bases. CDR1 and CDR2 from the germline V gene are SNHLY and FYNNEI. The CDR3 length is 13 residues. The V segment lost 6 bases and the J segment 5 bases; nucleotides outside the gene matches: 6. For the CDR3, the DNA is TGTGCCAGCAGACTAGCGAACTTGGAGACCCAGTACTTC. It encodes CASRLANLETQYF.

The chain couples TRBV15 to TRBJ1-1, with TRBD1 identical over 7 bases. V gave up 5 bases and J gave up 4 bases; unmatched junction bases: 7. CDR3 size: 14 residues. Looked up from germline, CDR1 is LNHNV and CDR2 is YYDKDF (reference sequence). The CDR3 coding sequence is TGTGCCACCAGCGCAGACAGGGTTGGCACTGAAGCTTTCTTT. Translated, it gives CATSADRVGTEAFF.

The chain employs TRBV15 and TRBJ2-1; a possible D gene is TRBD2 (5 bases). CDR3 size: 15 residues. V was shortened by 4 bases and J by 1 base, with 11 bases between the two germline ends. Germline-derived CDR1 and CDR2 are LNHNV and YYDKDF (reference sequence). The CDR3 loop is CATSNEGGSYNEQFF. The CDR3 coding sequence is TGTGCCACCAGCAACGAGGGTGGGTCCTACAATGAGCAGTTCTTC.